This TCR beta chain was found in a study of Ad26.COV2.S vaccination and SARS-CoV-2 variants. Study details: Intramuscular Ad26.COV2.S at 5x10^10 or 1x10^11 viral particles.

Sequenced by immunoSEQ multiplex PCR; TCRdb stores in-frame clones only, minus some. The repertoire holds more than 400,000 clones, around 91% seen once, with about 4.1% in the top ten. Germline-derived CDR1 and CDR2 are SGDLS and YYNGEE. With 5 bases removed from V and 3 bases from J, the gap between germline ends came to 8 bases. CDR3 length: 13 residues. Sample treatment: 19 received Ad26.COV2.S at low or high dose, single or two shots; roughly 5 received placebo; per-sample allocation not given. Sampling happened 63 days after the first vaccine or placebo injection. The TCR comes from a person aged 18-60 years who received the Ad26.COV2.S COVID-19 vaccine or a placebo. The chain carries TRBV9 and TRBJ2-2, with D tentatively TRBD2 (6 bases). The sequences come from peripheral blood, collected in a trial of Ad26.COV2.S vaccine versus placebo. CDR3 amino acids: CASRGGDTGELFF. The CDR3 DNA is TGTGCCAGCAGGGGCGGGGACACCGGGGAGCTGTTTTTT.